In this sample, the clone carrying this T cell receptor (beta chain) turned up a few times. The source of the sample is a study of Graves' ophthalmopathy and Graves' hyperthyroidism. The CDR3 is made up of 13 amino acids. Germline V gene sequence: CDR1 SQVTM, CDR2 ANQGSEA. Deletions cut 6 bases from V and 6 bases from J, with 17 bases between. Amplification of the TCR beta CDR3 regions used RNA transcripts (as template). Scientists carried out first-round RT-PCR using HTBI primers and then a second-round multiplex PCR. TCRdb reprocessed the multiplex PCR reads via MiXCR and lists one record per CDR3 protein. The sample has about 480,000 distinct CDR3 sequences; approximately 15% are singletons.

This chain joins TRBV29-1 and TRBJ2-5, with D perhaps being TRBD1 or TRBD2 (7 bases each). This TCR was recovered from a woman aged 25 to 39 with Graves' ophthalmopathy. Source material: blood. The CDR3: CSVKTGRVKTQYF. As DNA, the CDR3 is TGCAGCGTCAAGACAGGGAGGGTCAAGACCCAGTACTTC.